Listed below are T cell receptor beta chains from one sample, sequenced in a study of T-cell memory formation after mild COVID-19. One entry per CDR3 protein results from TCRdb running MiXCR on the 5' RACE reads. Altogether about 190,000 distinct CDR3 sequences are present, about a sixth being singletons, with the ten largest covering 2.4%. Sequencing input: PBMCs or a T cell subset sorted from them (not recorded which). The receptors derive from an adult woman who had mild COVID-19 (a few samples of this study predate the infection). Cell type and time point are not known. Both conserved end residues are part of each CDR3. The order of the fields is J gene, V gene, D gene, clone size, CDR3 protein, CDR3 DNA. D genes are given only for firm matches. Size values are once, few and many counts, or a class for expanded clones, and some rows have none.

TRBJ2-1 TRBV11-2 . . CASSQERVSQQFF TGTGCCAGCAGCCAGGAGAGGGTTTCGCAGCAGTTCTTC
TRBJ1-1 TRBV5-1 . few CASSMDGGGTEAFF TGCGCCAGCAGCATGGACGGGGGAGGCACTGAAGCTTTCTTT
TRBJ2-5 TRBV5-1 TRBD2 . CASSPFGTSGRAPETQYF TGCGCCAGCAGCCCTTTTGGGACTAGCGGGAGGGCCCCGGAGACCCAGTACTTC
TRBJ1-2 TRBV5-5 TRBD1 . CASSRTQGWTNYGYTF TGTGCCAGCAGCCGAACACAGGGGTGGACTAACTATGGCTACACCTTC
TRBJ2-1 TRBV5-1 . . CASSLVTPGEQFF TGCGCCAGCAGCTTGGTAACACCCGGTGAGCAGTTCTTC
TRBJ2-3 TRBV5-1 . few CASSLMPSGTDTQYF TGCGCCAGCAGCTTGATGCCTAGCGGCACAGATACGCAGTATTTT
TRBJ2-2 TRBV30 . . CAWSGGYRVVVNTGELFF TGTGCCTGGAGCGGGGGTTACAGGGTTGTGGTGAACACCGGGGAGCTGTTTTTT
TRBJ2-7 TRBV7-9 TRBD1 . CASSNRDSRDEQYF TGTGCCAGCAGCAACCGGGACAGCAGGGACGAGCAGTACTTC
TRBJ2-2 TRBV20-1 TRBD2 few CSARVGGGALTGELFF TGCAGTGCTAGAGTAGGCGGGGGGGCCTTGACCGGGGAGCTGTTTTTT
TRBJ2-3 TRBV6-5 TRBD1 few CASSTRGTGGTRNTQYF TGTGCCAGCAGTACCCGAGGGACAGGGGGCACGAGGAATACGCAGTATTTT
TRBJ2-7 TRBV25-1 TRBD1 . CASMGQGNTYEQYF TGTGCCAGCATGGGACAGGGGAACACCTACGAGCAGTACTTC
TRBJ2-3 TRBV20-1 . . CSARVMALPTDTQYF TGCAGTGCTAGAGTCATGGCCCTACCCACAGATACGCAGTATTTT
TRBJ2-3 TRBV6-1 TRBD2 few CASRKRGASSDTQYF TGTGCCAGCAGAAAGCGGGGGGCCTCTTCAGATACGCAGTATTTT
TRBJ1-1 TRBV12-5 . few CASGFANSGGRFVANTEAFF TGTGCTAGTGGTTTCGCGAATTCCGGGGGGCGTTTTGTAGCGAACACTGAAGCTTTCTTT
TRBJ1-6 TRBV12-3/TRBV12-4 . . CASRTVADSPLHF TGTGCCAGCAGAACCGTTGCGGATTCACCCCTCCACTTT